The 2 T cell receptor beta chains below all came from one sample that was sequenced in a study of CD8 T cells in ankylosing spondylitis. Using its own MiXCR run on the 5' RACE reads, TCRdb lists one record per CDR3 protein. This sample has approximately 110,000 distinct CDR3 sequences; 20% to 30% occur once, and the top ten carry more than 9%. Sample: synovial fluid, either unsorted or a sorted T cell fraction (not recorded which). The source of these receptors is a male donor with ankylosing spondylitis.

This clonotype was counted a few times. The chain couples TRBV18 to TRBJ1-1; D is uncertain. The CDR3 length is 12 residues. Germline CDR1 and CDR2: KGHSH and LQKENI. V lost 2 bases, J lost 4 bases, and 5 bases lay in between. The CDR3 is CASSPWSTEAFF. CDR3 DNA sequence: TGTGCCAGCTCACCATGGAGCACTGAAGCTTTCTTT.

The chain joins TRBV4-1 to TRBJ2-1; tentative D call: TRBD2 (6 bases). The ends were cut back, 5 bases at V and 10 bases at J, with 15 bases in the middle. The CDR3 is 13 residues long. Germline V gene lookup returns CDR1 MGHRA and CDR2 YSYEKL. Written as DNA, the CDR3 is TGCGCCAGCAGCGGCCGGGGGACGGCGGAGCAGTTCTTC. It is translated as CASSGRGTAEQFF.